Here is one T cell receptor beta chain with its context. This specimen belongs to a study of blood T cell repertoires in COVID-19. Data came from immunoSEQ multiplex PCR; TCRdb stores just in-frame clones and leaves some out. The top ten hold approximately 17% of the sample, which has roughly 300,000 clones, under 95% seen once. The CDR3 sequence is 19 residues long. V dropped 5 bases and J dropped 0; count of bases not matched to a gene: 11. CDR1 and CDR2 (germline): SGHVS, FNYEAQ. This TCR was recovered from a young woman who had recovered from COVID-19. V and J are TRBV7-6 and TRBJ2-6; 9 nucleotides match TRBD1. Material for sequencing was PBMCs or T cells enriched from blood (not recorded which). CDR3 residues: CASSPNHRGLFSGANVLTF. The CDR3 nucleotides read TGTGCCAGCAGCCCAAACCACAGGGGGCTGTTCTCTGGGGCCAACGTCCTGACTTTC.